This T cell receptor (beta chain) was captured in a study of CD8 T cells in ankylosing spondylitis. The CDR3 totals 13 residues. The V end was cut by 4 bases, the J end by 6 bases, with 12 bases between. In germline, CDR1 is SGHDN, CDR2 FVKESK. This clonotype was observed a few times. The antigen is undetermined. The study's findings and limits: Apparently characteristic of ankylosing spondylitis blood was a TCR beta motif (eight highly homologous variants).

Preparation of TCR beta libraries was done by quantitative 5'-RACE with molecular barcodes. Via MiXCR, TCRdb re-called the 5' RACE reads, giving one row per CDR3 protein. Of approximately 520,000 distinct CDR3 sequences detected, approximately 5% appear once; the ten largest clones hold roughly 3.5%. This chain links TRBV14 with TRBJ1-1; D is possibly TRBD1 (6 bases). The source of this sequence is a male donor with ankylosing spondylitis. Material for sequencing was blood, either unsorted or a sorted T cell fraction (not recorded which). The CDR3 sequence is CASSLQQGAEAFF. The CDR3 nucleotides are TGTGCCAGCAGCCTTCAACAGGGAGCTGAAGCTTTCTTT.